The 12 T cell receptor beta chains given below trace back to one sample, sequenced in a study of Graves' ophthalmopathy and Graves' hyperthyroidism. CDR3 regions of TCR beta were amplified from RNA transcripts. The workflow started with a first-round RT-PCR run with HTBI primers and then moved on to a second-round multiplex PCR. In TCRdb, the multiplex PCR reads were re-called with MiXCR into one record per CDR3 protein. The sample has about 390,000 distinct CDR3 sequences, about 18% seen once. The specimen sequenced was peripheral blood. The receptors here all came from an adult woman with stable Graves' hyperthyroidism.

This clonotype was picked up many times. The chain employs TRBV2 and TRBJ1-1; D remains unclear. V gave up 4 bases and J gave up 4 bases, with 16 bases separating them. Germline CDR1 and CDR2: SNHLY and FYNNEI. This CDR3 contains 15 residues. The CDR3 nucleotides are TGTGCCAGCAGTGCAGAGGGAATTAGTGGCACTGAAGCTTTCTTT. Translating gives CASSAEGISGTEAFF.

This clonotype was seen only a few times. The junction departs from the called germline gene at one end, perhaps through a read error. The rearrangement joins TRBV7-9 to TRBJ2-5; 8 nucleotides agree with TRBD1. CDR3 length: 16 amino acids. CDR1 and CDR2 from the germline V gene are SEHNR and FQNEAQ (reference sequence). As DNA, the CDR3 is TGTGCCAGCAGCTTCGGACAGGGATGGACCCAAGAGTCCCAGTACTTC. Translated: CASSFGQGWTQESQYF. Looking up the rest from reference TRBV7-9 and TRBJ2-5 gives the full variable domain: DTGVSQNPRHKITKRGQNVTFRCDPISEHNRLYWYRQTLGQGPEFLTYFQNEAQLEKSRLLSDRFSAERPKGSFSTLEIQRTEQGDSAMYLCASSFGQGWTQESQYFGPGTRLLVL.

This clonotype was observed many times. This sequence joins TRBV6-2 or TRBV6-3 and TRBJ1-1; 7 bases align to TRBD1. The germline V gene has CDR1 MNHEY and CDR2 SVGEGT. This CDR3 has 17 residues. V shed 5 bases and J 1 base; nucleotides not matched to a gene: 13. The CDR3 sequence: CASSPNRPGQRNTEAFF. CDR3 in DNA: TGTGCCAGCAGTCCGAACCGCCCGGGACAGAGGAACACTGAAGCTTTCTTT.

Remarks on this clonotype: No conserved phenylalanine or tryptophan is present at the end of the CDR3, so a read error is the likely explanation. The DNA is omitted, as the CDR3 cannot be located on it reliably, and the CDR3 follows TCRdb's listing. The chain has TRBV7-6 and TRBJ2-7; the tabulated D call, TRBD2, remains unverified against the DNA. The CDR3 region is 16 residues in length, termini included. Germline-derived CDR1 and CDR2 are SGHVS and FNYEAQ. CDR3 loop: CASSLGDSGSTYEQCY.

The chain joins TRBV7-9 to TRBJ1-6; TRBD1 is a possible D gene (6 bases). This CDR3 spans 15 amino acids. Per the germline V gene, CDR1 is SEHNR and CDR2 is FQNEAQ (reference sequence). The V gene lost 2 bases and the J gene lost 7 bases, with 12 bases spanning the gap. The CDR3 region has the DNA TGTGCCAGCAGCTTATCCGGACAGATAAATTCACCCCTCCACTTT. Protein sequence: CASSLSGQINSPLHF.

The J gene is TRBJ2-7, the V gene TRBV11-2, with 12 bases aligning to TRBD2. Per the germline V gene, CDR1 is SGHAT and CDR2 is FQNNGV. J gave up 6 bases and V 5 bases, and 11 bases lay outside the gene matches. The length of the CDR3 is 16 residues. The CDR3 DNA follows: TGTGCCAGCAGCACCAGGACTAGCGGGGTAAGGGGCGAGCAGTACTTC. It encodes CASSTRTSGVRGEQYF.

This clonotype occurred many times. The chain recombines TRBV6-5 with TRBJ2-5, with 12 bases matching TRBD2. The CDR3 consists of 14 residues. V was clipped by 5 bases and J by 6 bases; unmatched bases: 4. Germline CDR1 MNHEY, CDR2 SVGAGI. CDR3 nucleotide sequence: TGTGCCAGCAGTCTGACTAGCGGGAGCCAGACCCAGTACTTC. The encoded protein is CASSLTSGSQTQYF.

This clonotype was found many times. This chain connects TRBV12-3 or TRBV12-4 to TRBJ1-2; D perhaps matches TRBD1 (6 bases). V gave up 4 bases and J gave up 8 bases, with 17 bases separating them. The CDR3 is made up of 14 amino acids. In DNA form, the CDR3 reads TGTGCCAGCAGTTCCCAGGACAGACTCTTAGGCTACACCTTC. It specifies CASSSQDRLLGYTF.

In regard to this clonotype: This may arise from a read error, as a much more abundant clone is one base away. The chain is built from TRBV7-6 and TRBJ2-7; 8 bases agree with TRBD2. CDR1 is SGHVS, CDR2 FNYEAQ, per germline. The V segment lost 5 bases and the J segment 5 bases; nucleotides outside the gene matches: 11. This CDR3 contains 15 residues. The CDR3, as DNA: TGTGCCAGCAGCGGAGAAGCGGGAGTCCTTAACGAGCAGTACTTC. It specifies CASSGEAGVLNEQYF.

This clonotype was recorded many times. The chain uses TRBV19 and TRBJ1-1; no definite D call. Germline CDR1 reads LNHDA; CDR2 reads SQIVND (reference sequence). Trimming took off 1 base at V and 5 bases at J, with 8 bases between the two ends. The CDR3 runs to 13 residues. The CDR3 region has the DNA TGTGCCAGTAGTATAGGGGCGGGGACTGAAGCTTTCTTT. It codes for CASSIGAGTEAFF.

This clonotype showed up many times. This chain connects TRBV7-8 to TRBJ1-5; D call uncertain. The CDR3 length is 13 residues. Germline V gene sequence: CDR1 SGHVS, CDR2 FQNEAQ. The ends were cut back, 0 bases at V and 0 bases at J, with 0 bases in the middle. CDR3 coding DNA: TGTGCCAGCAGCTTAGCTAGCAATCAGCCCCAGCATTTT. Translation: CASSLASNQPQHF.

This clonotype occurred many times. This chain links TRBV28 with TRBJ2-5; D possibly corresponds to TRBD2 (6 bases). V lost 4 bases and J lost 5, with 17 bases in between. Germline V gene data show CDR1 as MDHEN and CDR2 as SYDVKM. The CDR3 has 15 residues. Here the CDR3 DNA reads TGTGCCAGCAGTTCCCTTAGCGGCCTCGGGGAGACCCAGTACTTC. The encoded protein is CASSSLSGLGETQYF.